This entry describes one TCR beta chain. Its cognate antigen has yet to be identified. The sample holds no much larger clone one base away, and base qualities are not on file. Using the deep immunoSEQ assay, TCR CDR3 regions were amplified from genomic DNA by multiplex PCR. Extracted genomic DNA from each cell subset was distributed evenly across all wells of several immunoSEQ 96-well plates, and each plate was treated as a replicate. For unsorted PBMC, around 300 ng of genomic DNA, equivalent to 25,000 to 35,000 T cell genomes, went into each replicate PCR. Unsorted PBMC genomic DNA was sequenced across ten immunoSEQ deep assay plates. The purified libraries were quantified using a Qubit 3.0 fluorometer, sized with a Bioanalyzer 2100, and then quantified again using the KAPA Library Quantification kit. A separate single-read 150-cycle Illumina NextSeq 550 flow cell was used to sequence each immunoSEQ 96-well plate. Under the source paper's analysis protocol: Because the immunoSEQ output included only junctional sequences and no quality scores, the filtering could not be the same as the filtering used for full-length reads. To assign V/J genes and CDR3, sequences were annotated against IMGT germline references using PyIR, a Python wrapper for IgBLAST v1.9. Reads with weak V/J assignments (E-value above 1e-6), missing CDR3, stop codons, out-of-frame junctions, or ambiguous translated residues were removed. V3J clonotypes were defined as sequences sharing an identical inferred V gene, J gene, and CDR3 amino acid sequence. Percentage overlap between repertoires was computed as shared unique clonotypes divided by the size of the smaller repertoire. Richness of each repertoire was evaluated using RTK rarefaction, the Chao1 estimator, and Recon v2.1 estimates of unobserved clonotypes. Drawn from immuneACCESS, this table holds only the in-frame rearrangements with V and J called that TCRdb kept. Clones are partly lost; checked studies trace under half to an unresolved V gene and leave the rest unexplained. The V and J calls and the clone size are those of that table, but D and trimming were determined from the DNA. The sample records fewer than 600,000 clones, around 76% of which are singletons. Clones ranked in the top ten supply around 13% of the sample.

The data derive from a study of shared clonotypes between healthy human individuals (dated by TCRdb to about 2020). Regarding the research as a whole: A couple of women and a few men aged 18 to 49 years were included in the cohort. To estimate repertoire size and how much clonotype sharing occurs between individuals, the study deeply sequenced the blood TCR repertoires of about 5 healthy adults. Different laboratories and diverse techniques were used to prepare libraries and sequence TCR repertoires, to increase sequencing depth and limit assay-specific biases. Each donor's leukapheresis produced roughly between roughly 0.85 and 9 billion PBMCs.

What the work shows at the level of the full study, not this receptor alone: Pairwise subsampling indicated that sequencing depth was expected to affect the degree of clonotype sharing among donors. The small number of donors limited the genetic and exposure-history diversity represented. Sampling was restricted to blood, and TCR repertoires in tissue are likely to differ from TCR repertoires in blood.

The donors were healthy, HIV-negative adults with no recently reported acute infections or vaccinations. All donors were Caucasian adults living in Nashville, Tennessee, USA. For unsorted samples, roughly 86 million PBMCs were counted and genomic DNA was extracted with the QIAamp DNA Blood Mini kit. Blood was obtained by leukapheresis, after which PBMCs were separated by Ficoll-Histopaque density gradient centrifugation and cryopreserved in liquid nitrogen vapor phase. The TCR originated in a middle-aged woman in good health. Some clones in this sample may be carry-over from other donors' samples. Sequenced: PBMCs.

The CDR3 protein sequence reads: CASSPMDRWNTEAFF. At the DNA level, the sequence is TGTGCCAGCTCACCCATGGACAGATGGAACACTGAAGCTTTCTTT. The V gene is TRBV18 and the J gene is TRBJ1-1, and TRBD1 may be the D gene, going by 6 matching bases. The V and J ends are trimmed by 3 bases and 1 base, leaving 12 bases between them. Sequences KGHSH (CDR1) and LQKENI (CDR2) are obtained from the germline V gene. The CDR3 contains 15 residues, cysteine and phenylalanine counted. The read is trimmed to its CDR3 DNA, 45 bases read in frame from base 1. Supplemented by the reference TRBV18 and TRBJ1-1 proteins around the CDR3, the complete variable domain is NAGVMQNPRHLVRRRGQEARLRCSPMKGHSHVYWYRQLPEEGLKFMVYLQKENIIDESGMPKERFSAEFPKEGPSILRIQQVVRGDSAAYFCASSPMDRWNTEAFFGQGTRLTVV.